The rows below give T cell receptor beta chains drawn from one sample of a study of a mutant IDH1 vaccine in newly diagnosed glioma. Sequenced by immunoSEQ multiplex PCR; TCRdb stores in-frame clones only, minus some. This sample has tens of thousands of clones, with around 90% found just once. Their specific antigens are unknown. Sequences were derived from PBMCs, sampled from a glioma patient whose treatment included an IDH1 peptide vaccine. These TCRs come from a man younger than 40 with glioma. CDR3s include the opening cysteine and the closing phenylalanine or tryptophan. The order of the fields is clone size, J gene, V gene, D gene, CDR3 DNA, CDR3 protein. The D gene is left open where the match is weak. Not all rows give a size; the values are once, few, many and, for expanded clones, a class.

NA | TRBJ1-1 | TRBV6-6 | TRBD1 | TGTGCCAGCCGCCAACCAGACAGGGGGAACACTGAAGCTTTCTTT | CASRQPDRGNTEAFF
NA | TRBJ1-1 | TRBV11-2 | TRBD1 | TGTGCCAGCAGCTCGCTCCAGGGGGTAGGGACTGAAGCTTTCTTT | CASSSLQGVGTEAFF
once | TRBJ2-5 | TRBV9 | TRBD2 | TGTGCCAGCAGCGGGGGACTACCAGAGACCCAGTACTTC | CASSGGLPETQYF
NA | TRBJ1-4 | TRBV28 | TRBD1 | TGTGCCAGCAGTTTATGGGGACAGGGGGGTATTATTGAAAAACTGTTTTTT | CASSLWGQGGIIEKLFF
NA | TRBJ2-7 | TRBV14 | TRBD2 | TGTGCCAGCAGCCGAGGGGCGGGAGCCATCTACGAGCAGTACTTC | CASSRGAGAIYEQYF
once | TRBJ1-2 | TRBV5-4 | NA | TGTGCCAGCAGCTGGACCGATGGGGGGACCTATGGCTACACCTTC | CASSWTDGGTYGYTF
NA | TRBJ2-7 | TRBV9 | NA | TGTGCCAGCAGCGTAGGGGGGGCCAACGAGCAGTACTTC | CASSVGGANEQYF
NA | TRBJ1-1 | TRBV11-3 | TRBD1 | TGTGCCAGCAGCCTCGGGACAGGGCCCTCGGGGGACACTGAAGCTTTCTTT | CASSLGTGPSGDTEAFF
NA | TRBJ2-3 | TRBV28 | NA | TGTGCCAGCAGCCGAAGCACAGATACGCAGTATTTT | CASSRSTDTQYF
NA | TRBJ2-3 | TRBV29-1 | NA | TGCAGCGTTGAAGGGGTAGGGCGCAGGGCGCAGTATTTT | CSVEGVGRRAQYF
NA | TRBJ2-7 | TRBV5-1 | NA | TGCGCCAGCAGCGTCGGTAATGGCTACGAGCAGTACTTC | CASSVGNGYEQYF
NA | TRBJ2-7 | TRBV21-1 | NA | TGTGCCAGCACGAGTGGCGGGAGTATTGGCAGCTCCTACGAGCAGTACTTC | CASTSGGSIGSSYEQYF
NA | TRBJ1-2 | TRBV7-8 | NA | TGTGCCAGCAGCTTAGGGGTTTTTGGCTACACCTTC | CASSLGVFGYTF
once | TRBJ2-7 | TRBV14 | NA | TGTGCCAGTATGAAAGGGGACGGGTACGAGCAGTACTTC | CASMKGDGYEQYF
NA | TRBJ1-5 | TRBV19 | NA | TGTGCCCCATTGTCAGGAGAGGACAGCGGTCAGCCCCAGCATTTT | CAPLSGEDSGQPQHF
NA | TRBJ1-1 | TRBV5-1 | NA | TGCGCCAGCAGCTTGACGGGATGGAGTAGGACTGAAGCTTTCTTT | CASSLTGWSRTEAFF
NA | TRBJ2-7 | TRBV11-2 | TRBD2 | TGTGCCAGCAGCTTAGAGTCTGGCGGGAGGGTAAAATTGTACGAGCAGTACTTC | CASSLESGGRVKLYEQYF
NA | TRBJ1-2 | TRBV9 | NA | TGTGCCAGCAGCGTATTTCGGCAGGGACGGAACTATGGCTACACCTTC | CASSVFRQGRNYGYTF
NA | TRBJ2-5 | TRBV10-3 | TRBD1 | TGTGCCATCACCAAGGGACAGGCGGAGGGGACCCAGTACTTC | CAITKGQAEGTQYF
few | TRBJ2-3 | TRBV29-1 | TRBD1 | TGCAGCTTAACCGGGACAGGGGGTCCAGATACGCAGTATTTT | CSLTGTGGPDTQYF
NA | TRBJ1-3 | TRBV27 | TRBD1 | TGTGCCAGCAGATCGACAGGGAACTCTGGAAACACCATATATTTT | CASRSTGNSGNTIYF
NA | TRBJ2-3 | TRBV9 | TRBD2 | TGTGCCAGCAGTTCCGGGACTACCCAGACCGGGACGCAGTATTTT | CASSSGTTQTGTQYF
NA | TRBJ2-1 | TRBV11-3 | NA | TGTGCCAGCAGCTTACAGGGGTCCTACAATGAGCAGTTCTTC | CASSLQGSYNEQFF
few | TRBJ1-1 | TRBV7-9 | NA | TGTGCCAGCAGCTCCCCTGGGGGGCTGAACACTGAAGCTTTCTTT | CASSSPGGLNTEAFF
NA | TRBJ2-7 | TRBV4-2 | TRBD2 | TGTGCCAGCAGCCCCGGTCACCCCACTAGCGGACCGCCCTACGAGCAGTACTTC | CASSPGHPTSGPPYEQYF
NA | TRBJ2-7 | TRBV10-3 | TRBD2 | TGTGCCATCAGTGAGTCGCGGGGGAGCTCCTACGAGCAGTACTTC | CAISESRGSSYEQYF
NA | TRBJ2-1 | TRBV6-1 | NA | TGTGCCAGCAGTGAAACCTGGGGGGCCTACAATGAGCAGTTCTTC | CASSETWGAYNEQFF
NA | TRBJ2-3 | TRBV27 | TRBD2 | TGTGCCAGCAGCTTCCGGACTAGCGGTCTAGATACGCAGTATTTT | CASSFRTSGLDTQYF
NA | TRBJ1-6 | TRBV19 | TRBD1 | TGTGCCAGTAGCAAACAGGGGGCGGCTTCACCCCTCCACTTT | CASSKQGAASPLHF